Listed below are T cell receptor beta chains from one sample, sequenced in a study of T cell responses to AZD1222 COVID-19 vaccine. TCRdb's table, derived via immunoSEQ multiplex PCR, lists solely in-frame clones and lacks some. The repertoire holds around 150,000 clones, with roughly 94% as singletons. The sample consisted of peripheral blood, taken on day 0 of AZD1222 vaccination. Receptors originate from an adult in good health. Each CDR3 is given with its conserved first and last residue. A D gene is named only where the DNA matches it firmly. Rows give clone size only sometimes, using once, few, many, or a class for an expanded clone.

TRBV18	-	-	TRBJ1-1	TGTGCCAGCTCATCCGGACGGGGAGACACTGAAGCTTTCTTT	CASSSGRGDTEAFF
TRBV7-6	-	-	TRBJ1-1	TGTGCCAGCAGCCCCTCCCCGGGCAGGACTGAAGCTTTCTTT	CASSPSPGRTEAFF
TRBV21-1	-	-	TRBJ2-3	TGTGCCAGCAGCAAAGCGGGCAGGATCACAGATACGCAGTATTTT	CASSKAGRITDTQYF
TRBV14	TRBD2	-	TRBJ2-2	TGTGCCAGCAGCCACCTTCGTGGGACTAGCGAAGTTGGTACCGGGGAGCTGTTTTTT	CASSHLRGTSEVGTGELFF
TRBV6-6	TRBD1	-	TRBJ1-4	TGTGCCAGCAGGGAGAGGGGGCCCAATGAAAAACTGTTTTTT	CASRERGPNEKLFF
TRBV28	-	-	TRBJ1-2	TGTGCCAGCAGTGAGGGGGGGCCCTTGTCTAGCTATGGCTACACCTTC	CASSEGGPLSSYGYTF
TRBV27	-	-	TRBJ1-5	TGTGCCAGCAGTTTAGTAGGGGACCTGGGTCAGCCCCAGCATTTT	CASSLVGDLGQPQHF
TRBV6-1	TRBD1	-	TRBJ1-2	TGTGCCAGCAGTGCGACAGGGGGCGTCCCGGGCGATGGCTACACCTTC	CASSATGGVPGDGYTF
TRBV2	TRBD1	-	TRBJ1-4	TGTGCCAGCAGTGGGGAGGACAGGGATTTAACTAATGAAAAACTGTTTTTT	CASSGEDRDLTNEKLFF
TRBV7-9	-	-	TRBJ2-3	TGTGCCAGCAGCTTAGGGGTTAGTTTAGATACGCAGTATTTT	CASSLGVSLDTQYF
TRBV7-9	TRBD2	-	TRBJ2-5	TGTGCCAGCAGCTTAGGGGGTAGCGGGGGCAAACAAGAGACCCAGTACTTC	CASSLGGSGGKQETQYF
TRBV7-2	-	-	TRBJ2-5	TGTGCCAGCAGCTTAGCGGTTAGGGACATAGAGACCCAGTACTTC	CASSLAVRDIETQYF
TRBV19	-	-	TRBJ1-6	TGTGCCAGACCTATTAAGACAGGCTGTAATTCACCCCTCCACTTT	CARPIKTGCNSPLHF
TRBV2	-	few	TRBJ2-1	TGTGCCAGCAGTGTAAAGTTCTCGGGCAGGACCACTGAGCAGTTCTTC	CASSVKFSGRTTEQFF
TRBV14	TRBD1	-	TRBJ1-4	TGTGCCAGCAGCCAAAGATCGGACAGGGGGAGCGAAAAACTGTTTTTT	CASSQRSDRGSEKLFF
TRBV7-9	TRBD2	-	TRBJ2-3	TGTGCCAGCAGCTTGGCTAGCGGGGGCACAAGAGATACGCAGTATTTT	CASSLASGGTRDTQYF
TRBV5-1	-	-	TRBJ1-5	TGCGCCAGCAGCCCGGACAGTCCCAATCAGCCCCAGCATTTT	CASSPDSPNQPQHF
TRBV7-8	-	-	TRBJ2-3	TGTGCCAGCAGCTTAAGTCTACGCTTCAATACGCAGTATTTT	CASSLSLRFNTQYF
TRBV28	-	-	TRBJ1-2	TGTGCCAGCAGTTTAGGGACATCCGATGGCTACACCTTC	CASSLGTSDGYTF
TRBV6-5	TRBD1	-	TRBJ1-4	TGTGCCAGCAGAGCTAATCAGGGGGCAATTGAAAAACTGTTTTTT	CASRANQGAIEKLFF
TRBV4-2	-	-	TRBJ2-1	TGTGCCAGCAGCCAACGGGGTGGCGTCCGGTACAATGAGCAGTTCTTC	CASSQRGGVRYNEQFF
TRBV6-1	-	-	TRBJ1-2	TGTGCCAGCAGTGAATGGGGCAGCCCTCAACTCCGCTACACCTTC	CASSEWGSPQLRYTF
TRBV5-8	-	-	TRBJ1-2	TGTGCCAGCAGCTTGGTGCTTGGGGGGGCCTATGGCTACACCTTC	CASSLVLGGAYGYTF
TRBV4-1	TRBD2	-	TRBJ2-1	TGCGCCAGCAGTTCCCTGGTTTTAAAGACTAGCGGGAATTACAATGAGCAGTTCTTC	CASSSLVLKTSGNYNEQFF
TRBV2	TRBD1	-	TRBJ2-2	TGTGCCAGCAGTGTGGGACAGGGGTATACCGGGGAGCTGTTTTTT	CASSVGQGYTGELFF
TRBV2	-	-	TRBJ1-1	TGTGCCAGCAGGGGACGAGTTGAAGCTTTCTTT	CASRGRVEAFF
TRBV11-2	TRBD2	-	TRBJ2-5	TGTGCCAGCACCCCACTAGCGGGAGAGTTGGGAGAGACCCAGTACTTC	CASTPLAGELGETQYF
TRBV19	-	-	TRBJ1-1	TGTGCCAGTAGTATAGATCGTAGGTTAACTGGGGCTTTCTTT	CASSIDRRLTGAFF
TRBV19	-	once	TRBJ1-2	TGTGCCAGTACTACATCCGGTACAGCTAACTATGGCTACACCTTC	CASTTSGTANYGYTF
TRBV3-1/TRBV3-2	TRBD2	-	TRBJ2-5	TGTGCCAGCAGCCCCGCTAGCGGGGGGCCCTGGGGCCGGTACTTC	CASSPASGGPWGRYF
TRBV7-8	-	once	TRBJ1-2	TGTGCCAGCAGCTCGAGGACGGACAGCAGCTCCAACGTTAACTATGGCTACACCTTC	CASSSRTDSSSNVNYGYTF
TRBV5-1	-	-	TRBJ2-2	TGCGCCAGCAGCTTGGTCTCACGAACCGGGGAGCTGTTTTTT	CASSLVSRTGELFF
TRBV27	TRBD1	-	TRBJ2-1	TGTGCCAGCACCAGACGACAGGGGAGCTACAATGAGCAGTTCTTC	CASTRRQGSYNEQFF
TRBV25-1	-	-	TRBJ1-1	TGTGCCAGCAGTGAATCTAGGGTCATGAACACTGAAGCTTTCTTT	CASSESRVMNTEAFF
TRBV10-1	TRBD2	once	TRBJ2-1	TGCGCCAGCAGCGGGGGGAACTCCTACAATGAGCAGTTCTTC	CASSGGNSYNEQFF
TRBV5-8	TRBD1	once	TRBJ1-6	TGTGCCAGCACCACCCGACAGGGGGCCAATTCACCCCTCCACTTT	CASTTRQGANSPLHF
TRBV5-1	-	-	TRBJ2-1	TGCGCCAGCAGCTCCCTGGATGAGGTTGTAAACGTTCATGAGCAGTTCTTC	CASSSLDEVVNVHEQFF
TRBV19	TRBD2	-	TRBJ2-1	TGTGCCAGTAGGCGGACCGGGACTAGCGGGGGTGAGCAGTTCTTC	CASRRTGTSGGEQFF
TRBV24-1	-	-	TRBJ2-1	TGTGCCACCAGTGATTTCGGTAGTAGGCAGTTCTTC	CATSDFGSRQFF
TRBV5-6	-	-	TRBJ1-1	TGTGCCAGCAGCTTGGTCGGGGGGCTAGGCACTGAAGCTTTCTTT	CASSLVGGLGTEAFF
TRBV7-9	-	-	TRBJ2-4	TGTGCCAGCAGCTTTGTCGGGACATCGATAGGGGCCAAAAACATTCAGTACTTC	CASSFVGTSIGAKNIQYF
TRBV10-2	TRBD1	-	TRBJ1-1	TGCGCCAGCTGGGGACAGGAAGCTTTCTTT	CASWGQEAFF
TRBV5-1	-	-	TRBJ2-5	TGCGCCAGCAGCTTGGTGGCAGGGAGTGAAGAGACCCAGTACTTC	CASSLVAGSEETQYF
TRBV6-5	-	-	TRBJ1-5	TGTGCCAGCAGACAGCTGAATCAGCCCCAGCATTTT	CASRQLNQPQHF
TRBV19	-	-	TRBJ1-2	TGTGCCAGTAGTATAACTCACGGCACAGCTAACTATGGCTACACCTTC	CASSITHGTANYGYTF
TRBV11-2	-	-	TRBJ2-3	TGTGCCAGCAGCTTGGCGGGACTCACAGATACGCAGTATTTT	CASSLAGLTDTQYF